Below, one T cell receptor (beta chain) is given with its context. The data are from a study of T cell changes during pregnancy in multiple sclerosis. Clones were sequenced by immunoSEQ multiplex PCR, and TCRdb holds only the in-frame ones, with some missing. The data hold just under 70,000 clones, with 91% observed a single time. The CDR3 length is 12 residues. Germline V CDR1 and CDR2: LGHNT, FRNRAP. V was clipped by 6 bases and J by 9 bases, with 12 bases between them. V usage is TRBV12-5 and J usage is TRBJ2-1; tentatively, D is TRBD2 (6 bases). The clonotype comes from a female donor with multiple sclerosis, enrolled in a pregnancy study. The starting material was peripheral blood, obtained in the second trimester of pregnancy. The CDR3 region is CASGPPRGEQFF. The CDR3 nucleotides read TGTGCTAGTGGCCCCCCGCGGGGTGAGCAGTTCTTC.